This T cell receptor beta chain was documented in a study of blood T cell repertoires in COVID-19. The wider study: Nucleic acid was either cDNA or gDNA, and it came from T cells, B-cell-depleted T cells, or PBMCs.

Authors' data handling: From reference gene primer amplification, estimates of nucleated cell counts were derived. Sequencing was performed with immunoSEQ multiplex PCR; in TCRdb, only in-frame clones are kept and a portion is missing. From that table come the V and J calls and clone size; the DNA was used to work out D and trimming. The sample holds approximately 360,000 clones, roughly 90% seen once. The CDR3 is 13 residues long. V was shortened by 6 bases and J by 7 bases, with 16 bases between the two germline ends. The V gene's germline CDR1 is ENHRY and CDR2 SYGVKD. The chain is built from TRBV10-3 and TRBJ2-7, with TRBD1 as a possible D gene (6 bases). Input material: peripheral blood. The receptor was isolated from a man aged 35-49 years with acute or convalescent COVID-19. The CDR3, as DNA: TGTGCCATCAGCACAGGGTCCGCATGGGAGCAGTACTTC. Protein: CAISTGSAWEQYF.